This T cell receptor (beta chain) was observed in a study of blood T cells in healthy people across ages. The wider study: Capturing about one barcoded beta molecule per two T cells was achieved by template switching. General study results and limits: The study found more naive CD4+ cells and higher diversity in long-lived than aged donors. A strong correlation between TCR beta diversity and naive T cell percentage was seen.

Primed by a sample-barcoded 5' primer and a J-beta primer mix, a second PCR proceeded for roughly 7 to 11 cycles. TCRdb re-derived calls from the 5' RACE reads in MiXCR, one entry per CDR3 protein. The sample contains approximately 830,000 distinct CDR3 sequences, 62% of which appear only once. The table lists this clonotype with a few counts. Its specificity is not known. CDR1 DFQATT and CDR2 SNEGSKA come from the germline V gene (reference sequence). Trimming removed 4 bases at V and 3 bases at J, with 22 bases between. The CDR3 is made up of 16 amino acids. Each individual donor underwent a draw of about 11 milliliters of peripheral blood.

Sequenced sample: blood. The chain has TRBV20-1 and TRBJ2-7; D may match TRBD1 or TRBD2 (7 bases each). The receptor was isolated from a young man in good health. The CDR3 region is CSAMGEGASSYYEQYF. CDR3 bases: TGCAGTGCTATGGGGGAGGGGGCGTCCTCATACTACGAGCAGTACTTC.